The clone carrying this T cell receptor (beta chain) was counted between two and nine times. Its antigen is undetermined. The data originate from a study of T-cell reconstitution after alpha-beta-depleted transplantation in children. Whole-study findings and limits: TCRbeta diversity was high at day 60 in some patients (a result of surviving recipient T cells and thymic progenitors). Hyperexpanded clones declined; after one year, newly produced T cells mostly supplied diversity. By about two months after transplant, alpha-beta T cells reportedly arose from several hundred graft clones that had expanded.

This sample's TCRbeta library carried unique molecular identifier barcodes. TCRdb called the PCR reads again in MiXCR, with one record for every CDR3 protein. The sample has about 980,000 distinct CDR3 sequences; roughly 29% are singletons. The J segment lost 4 bases and the V segment lost 5 bases, leaving 12 bases of the junction unmatched. The CDR3 sequence is 16 residues long. Germline-derived CDR1 and CDR2 are MDHEN and SYDVKM. The J gene is TRBJ2-5, the V gene TRBV28, with 8 bases that match TRBD2. This clonotype was obtained from a boy under two years old who had a stem cell transplant for SCID, so the T cells may come from the graft donor. The material was PBMCs, mostly from graft donor cells, obtained 360 days after TCRalphabeta/CD19-depleted stem cell transplant. The CDR3 sequence: CASSHPRGGGLETQYF. Written as DNA, the CDR3 is TGTGCCAGCAGTCATCCCCGGGGGGGCGGACTAGAGACCCAGTACTTC.